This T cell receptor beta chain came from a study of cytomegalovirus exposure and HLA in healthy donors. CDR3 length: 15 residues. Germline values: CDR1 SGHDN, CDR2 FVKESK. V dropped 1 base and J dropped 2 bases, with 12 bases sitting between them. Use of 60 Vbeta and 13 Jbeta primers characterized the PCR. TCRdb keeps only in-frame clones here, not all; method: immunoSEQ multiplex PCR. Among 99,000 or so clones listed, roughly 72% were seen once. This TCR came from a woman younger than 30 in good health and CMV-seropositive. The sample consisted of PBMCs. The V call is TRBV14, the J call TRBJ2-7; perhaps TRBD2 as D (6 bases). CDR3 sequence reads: CASSQVTGATYEQYF. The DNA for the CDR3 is TGTGCCAGCAGCCAAGTAACGGGAGCCACCTACGAGCAGTACTTC.